The sequence of this T cell receptor (beta chain) was determined in a study of T cells in Graves' hyperthyroidism and ophthalmopathy. Researchers took RNA transcripts and amplified the TCR beta CDR3 regions from them. In the first-round RT-PCR of the TCR CDR3, the HTBI primer set was used. TCRdb independently ran MiXCR on the multiplex PCR reads; one entry per CDR3 protein. The table shows a few hundred thousand distinct CDR3 sequences, with more than 15% occurring only once. The ends were cut back, 5 bases at V and 0 bases at J, with 11 bases in the middle. The CDR3 sequence is 15 residues long. Germline loops: CDR1 SGDLS, CDR2 YYNGEE. There are a few counts of this clonotype.

The specimen sequenced was blood. The chain employs TRBV9 and TRBJ2-2; the D gene is possibly TRBD1 (6 bases). The clonotype comes from a woman younger than 30 with Graves' ophthalmopathy. CDR3 DNA sequence: TGTGCCAGCAGAAGACAGGCCGCGAACACCGGGGAGCTGTTTTTT. Translated: CASRRQAANTGELFF.